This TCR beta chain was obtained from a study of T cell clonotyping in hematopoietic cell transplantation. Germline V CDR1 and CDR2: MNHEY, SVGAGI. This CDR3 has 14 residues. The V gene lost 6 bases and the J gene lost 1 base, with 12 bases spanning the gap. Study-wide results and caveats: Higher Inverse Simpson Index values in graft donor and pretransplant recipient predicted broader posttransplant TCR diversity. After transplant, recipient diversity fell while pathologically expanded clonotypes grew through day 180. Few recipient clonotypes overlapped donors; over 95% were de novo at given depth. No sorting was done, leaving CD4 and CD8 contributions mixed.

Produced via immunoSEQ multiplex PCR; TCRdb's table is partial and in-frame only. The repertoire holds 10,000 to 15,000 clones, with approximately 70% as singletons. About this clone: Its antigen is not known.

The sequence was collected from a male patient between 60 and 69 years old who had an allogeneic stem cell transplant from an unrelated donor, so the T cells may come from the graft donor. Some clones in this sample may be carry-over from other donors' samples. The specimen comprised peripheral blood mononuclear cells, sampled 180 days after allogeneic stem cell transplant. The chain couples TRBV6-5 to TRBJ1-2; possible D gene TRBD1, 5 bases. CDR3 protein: CASSRTSNNYGYTF. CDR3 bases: TGTGCCAGCAGCCGGACAAGCAATAACTATGGCTACACCTTC.